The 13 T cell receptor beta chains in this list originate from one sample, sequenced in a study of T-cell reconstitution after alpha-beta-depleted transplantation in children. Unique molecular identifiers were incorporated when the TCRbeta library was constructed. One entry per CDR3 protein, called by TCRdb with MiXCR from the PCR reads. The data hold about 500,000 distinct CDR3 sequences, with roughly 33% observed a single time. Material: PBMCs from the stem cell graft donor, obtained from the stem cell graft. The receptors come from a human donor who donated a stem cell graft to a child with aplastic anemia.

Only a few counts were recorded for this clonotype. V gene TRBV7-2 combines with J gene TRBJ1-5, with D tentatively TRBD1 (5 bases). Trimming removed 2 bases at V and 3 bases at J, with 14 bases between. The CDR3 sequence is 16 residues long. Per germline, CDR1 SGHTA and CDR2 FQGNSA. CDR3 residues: CASSLMPGRDNQPQHF. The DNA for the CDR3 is TGTGCCAGCAGCTTAATGCCGGGGCGGGACAATCAGCCCCAGCATTTT. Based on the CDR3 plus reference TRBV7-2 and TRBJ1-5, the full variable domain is GAGVSQSPSNKVTEKGKDVELRCDPISGHTALYWYRQSLGQGLEFLIYFQGNSAPDKSGLPSDRFSAERTGGSVSTLTIQRTQQEDSAVYLCASSLMPGRDNQPQHFGDGTRLSIL.

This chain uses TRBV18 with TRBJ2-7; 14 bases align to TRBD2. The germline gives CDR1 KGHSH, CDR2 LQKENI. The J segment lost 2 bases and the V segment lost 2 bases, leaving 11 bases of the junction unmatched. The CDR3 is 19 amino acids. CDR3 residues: CASSPGTSGRNSYPYEQYV. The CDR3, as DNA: TGTGCCAGCTCACCAGGGACTAGCGGGAGAAACTCGTACCCCTACGAGCAGTACGTC.

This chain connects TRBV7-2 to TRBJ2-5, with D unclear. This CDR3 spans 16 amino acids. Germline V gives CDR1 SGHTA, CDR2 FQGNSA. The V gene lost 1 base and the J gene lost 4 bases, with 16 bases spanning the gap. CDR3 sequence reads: CASSLGPPKDGETQYF. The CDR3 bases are TGTGCCAGCAGCTTAGGGCCCCCGAAGGACGGAGAGACCCAGTACTTC.

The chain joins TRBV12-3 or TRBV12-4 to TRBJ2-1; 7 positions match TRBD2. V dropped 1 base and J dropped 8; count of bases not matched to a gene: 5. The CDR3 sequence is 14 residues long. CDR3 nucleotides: TGTGCCAGCAGTTTAGAAGGCGGGAGCCATGAGCAGTTCTTC. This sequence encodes CASSLEGGSHEQFF.

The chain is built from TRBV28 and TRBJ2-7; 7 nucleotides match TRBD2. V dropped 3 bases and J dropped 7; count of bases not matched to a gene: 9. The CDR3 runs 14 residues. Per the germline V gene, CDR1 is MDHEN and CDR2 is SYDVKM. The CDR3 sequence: CASSFRGLKREQYF. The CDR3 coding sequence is TGTGCCAGCAGTTTTCGGGGACTAAAACGGGAGCAGTACTTC.

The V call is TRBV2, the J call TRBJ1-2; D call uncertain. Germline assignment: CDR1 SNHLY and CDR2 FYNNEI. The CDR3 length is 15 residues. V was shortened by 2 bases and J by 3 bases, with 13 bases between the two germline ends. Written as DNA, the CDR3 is TGTGCCAGCAGTGAATTGGTAGGGATATACTATGGCTACACCTTC. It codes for CASSELVGIYYGYTF.

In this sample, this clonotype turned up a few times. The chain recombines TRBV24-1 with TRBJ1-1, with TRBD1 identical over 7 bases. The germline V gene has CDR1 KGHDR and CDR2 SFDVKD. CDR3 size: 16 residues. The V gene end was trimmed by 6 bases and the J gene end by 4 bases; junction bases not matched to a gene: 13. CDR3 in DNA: TGTGCCACCAGTCCCTTGGGAACAGGGGTAGGCACTGAAGCTTTCTTT. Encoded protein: CATSPLGTGVGTEAFF.

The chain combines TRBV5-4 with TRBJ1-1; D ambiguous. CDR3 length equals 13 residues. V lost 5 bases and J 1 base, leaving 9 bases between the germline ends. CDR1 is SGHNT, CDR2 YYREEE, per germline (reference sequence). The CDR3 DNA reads TGTGCCAGCAGTTCCGAGGAGAACACTGAAGCTTTCTTT. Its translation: CASSSEENTEAFF.

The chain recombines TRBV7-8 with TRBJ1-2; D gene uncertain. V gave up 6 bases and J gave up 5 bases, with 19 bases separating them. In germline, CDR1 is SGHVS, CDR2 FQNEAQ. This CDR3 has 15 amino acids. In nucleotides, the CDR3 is TGTGCCAGCAGACGACGACGGAATAGTTCTTATGGCTACACCTTC. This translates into CASRRRRNSSYGYTF. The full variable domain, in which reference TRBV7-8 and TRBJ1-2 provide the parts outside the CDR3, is GAGVSQSPRYKVAKRGQDVALRCDPISGHVSLFWYQQALGQGPEFLTYFQNEAQLDKSGLPSDRFFAERPEGSVSTLKIQRTQQEDSAVYLCASRRRRNSSYGYTFGSGTRLTVV.

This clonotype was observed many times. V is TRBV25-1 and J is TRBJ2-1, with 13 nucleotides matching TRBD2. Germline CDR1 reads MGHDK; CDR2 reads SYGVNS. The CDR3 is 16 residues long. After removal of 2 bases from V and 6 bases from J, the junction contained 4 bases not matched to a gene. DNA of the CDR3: TGTGCCAGCAGTGAAAAAGGACTAGCGGGAGTCAATGAGCAGTTCTTC. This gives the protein CASSEKGLAGVNEQFF.

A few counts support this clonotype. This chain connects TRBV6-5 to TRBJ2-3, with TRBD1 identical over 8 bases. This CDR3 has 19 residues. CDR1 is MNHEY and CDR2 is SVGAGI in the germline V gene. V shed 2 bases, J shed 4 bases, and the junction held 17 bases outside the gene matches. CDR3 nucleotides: TGTGCCAGCAGTTACCCCGGGACAGGTTGGGGGGTCTACGCAGATACGCAGTATTTT. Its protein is CASSYPGTGWGVYADTQYF.

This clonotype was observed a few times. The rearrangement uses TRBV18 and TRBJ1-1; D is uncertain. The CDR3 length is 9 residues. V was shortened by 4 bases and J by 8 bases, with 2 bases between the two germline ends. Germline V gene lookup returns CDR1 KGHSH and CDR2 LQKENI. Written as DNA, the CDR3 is TGTGCCAGCTCACGGGAAGCTTTCTTT. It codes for CASSREAFF.

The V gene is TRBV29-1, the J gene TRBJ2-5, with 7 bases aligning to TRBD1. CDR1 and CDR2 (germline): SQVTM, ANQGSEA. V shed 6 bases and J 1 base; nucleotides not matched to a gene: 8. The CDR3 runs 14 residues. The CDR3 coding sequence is TGCAGCGTCGCAGGGGGTCTCATCCAAGAGACCCAGTACTTC. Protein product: CSVAGGLIQETQYF.